The T cell receptor beta chain under discussion was sequenced for a study of patients and donors after allogeneic stem cell transplantation. In TCRdb, the RT-PCR reads were re-called with MiXCR into one record per CDR3 protein. The sample has fewer than 10,000 distinct CDR3 sequences, about 4% seen once. Trimming removed 5 bases from V and 7 bases from J, with 21 bases in between. Germline loops: CDR1 DFQATT, CDR2 SNEGSKA (reference sequence). The CDR3 runs to 16 residues. Ten or more counts support this clonotype. This sequence was found in a human donor who was either an allogeneic HSCT recipient or a stem cell or donor lymphocyte infusion donor (not recorded which). It is not recorded whose cells these are; they may come from a transplant donor. Source material: blood, either unsorted or a sorted T cell fraction (not recorded which). The chain recombines TRBV20-1 with TRBJ1-6; a weak D match, TRBD1 (6 bases). The CDR3 here is CSAPFRVGGSNSPLHF. The CDR3 DNA reads as TGCAGTGCTCCCTTCAGGGTAGGGGGATCCAATTCACCCCTCCACTTT.